A selection of T cell receptor beta chains follows, all from one sample in a study of T cell changes during pregnancy in multiple sclerosis. The method was immunoSEQ multiplex PCR; TCRdb's version includes in-frame clones alone and lacks a portion of them. The sample lists about 40,000 clones; around 94% were seen once. This material consisted of peripheral blood, taken in the third trimester of pregnancy. Receptors originate from a female donor with multiple sclerosis, enrolled in a pregnancy study. CDR3s include the opening cysteine and the closing phenylalanine or tryptophan. A D gene is named only where the DNA matches it firmly. Expanded clones get a size class; other rows say once, few or many, or leave the size out.

>NA|TRBD1|TRBJ1-6|TRBV18
CASSPQRGTGGSPLHF
TGTGCCAGCTCACCCCAGCGCGGGACAGGGGGTTCACCCCTCCACTTT
>NA|NA|TRBJ2-1|TRBV5-1
CASSLIASRNEQFF
TGCGCCAGCAGCTTGATAGCTAGCCGTAATGAGCAGTTCTTC
>NA|NA|TRBJ1-6|TRBV7-3
CASSLTQGLALHF
TGTGCCAGCAGCTTAACGCAGGGATTGGCCCTCCACTTT
>NA|TRBD2|TRBJ2-1|TRBV7-9
CASSRYVLADNEQFF
TGTGCCAGCAGCCGGTACGTACTAGCGGACAATGAGCAGTTCTTC
>NA|NA|TRBJ2-5|TRBV11-2
CASSQMRETQYF
TGTGCCAGCAGCCAAATGCGGGAGACCCAGTACTTC
>few|TRBD1|TRBJ2-1|TRBV5-8
CASSLIGQGTNEQFF
TGTGCCAGCAGCTTAATCGGACAGGGTACAAATGAGCAGTTCTTC
>NA|TRBD1|TRBJ1-2|TRBV30
CAWRGQGALSGYTF
TGTGCCTGGAGAGGACAGGGGGCCCTTTCTGGCTACACCTTC
>NA|NA|TRBJ1-4|TRBV5-6
CASSTTLSQEEKLFF
TGTGCCAGCAGCACGACACTCTCCCAAGAGGAAAAACTGTTTTTT
>NA|NA|TRBJ1-5|TRBV6-6
CASTDGGSGYQPQHF
TGTGCCAGCACTGACGGGGGGAGCGGATACCAGCCCCAGCATTTT
>NA|TRBD2|TRBJ2-5|TRBV4-1
CASSLGLAVGETQYF
TGCGCCAGCAGCCTCGGACTAGCGGTGGGGGAGACCCAGTACTTC
>NA|NA|TRBJ1-2|TRBV27
CASSPRAGGVIYGYTF
TGTGCCAGCAGTCCGCGGGCGGGGGGCGTTATCTATGGCTACACCTTC
>NA|NA|TRBJ1-3|TRBV4-2
CASSQEFNSGNTIYF
TGTGCCAGCAGCCAAGAGTTCAACTCTGGAAACACCATATATTTT
>NA|TRBD1|TRBJ1-1|TRBV28
CASSHFSLQGSMNTEAFF
TGTGCCAGCAGCCACTTCTCCTTACAGGGGTCCATGAACACTGAAGCTTTCTTT
>NA|TRBD1|TRBJ2-1|TRBV11-1
CASSVGGQAYNEQFF
TGTGCCAGCAGCGTCGGGGGACAGGCCTACAATGAGCAGTTCTTC
>NA|TRBD1|TRBJ1-1|TRBV2
CASIGQAVRNTEAFF
TGTGCCAGCATAGGACAGGCAGTACGGAACACTGAAGCTTTCTTT
>NA|TRBD1|TRBJ2-7|TRBV28
CASSFGTGGYEQYF
TGTGCCAGCAGTTTCGGGACAGGGGGGTACGAGCAGTACTTC
>NA|NA|TRBJ1-5|TRBV21-1
CASSDNGISGGSQPQHF
TGTGCCAGCAGCGACAACGGGATCTCAGGGGGCTCTCAGCCCCAGCATTTT
>NA|NA|TRBJ2-2|TRBV30
CAWKGHGPGELFF
TGTGCCTGGAAGGGGCATGGTCCCGGGGAGCTGTTTTTT
>NA|TRBD2|TRBJ2-3|TRBV11-2
CASSQQAGKSSDTQYF
TGTGCCAGCAGCCAGCAAGCGGGAAAGTCTTCAGATACGCAGTATTTT
>NA|TRBD1|TRBJ2-7|TRBV7-2
CASSLRPSHGTGSYEQYF
TGTGCCAGCAGCTTACGACCCTCCCACGGGACAGGCTCCTACGAGCAGTACTTC
>NA|TRBD1|TRBJ1-2|TRBV25-1
CASSELGQLYGYTF
TGTGCCAGCAGTGAGTTGGGACAGCTATATGGCTACACCTTC
>NA|NA|TRBJ1-1|TRBV19
CASSIARRQGASTEAFF
TGTGCCAGTAGTATAGCCCGACGCCAGGGCGCCAGCACTGAAGCTTTCTTT
>NA|TRBD2|TRBJ2-5|TRBV11-2
CASSRTSTSGGEGGTQYF
TGTGCCAGCAGCCGAACCTCGACTAGCGGGGGGGAAGGAGGGACCCAGTACTTC
>NA|NA|TRBJ1-1|TRBV6-5
CASTLSGGTEAFF
TGTGCCAGCACCCTTAGCGGTGGAACTGAAGCTTTCTTT
>NA|NA|TRBJ2-7|TRBV7-2
CASSLGGPPTWGVEQYF
TGTGCCAGCAGCTTAGGCGGACCCCCAACGTGGGGGGTAGAGCAGTACTTC
>NA|TRBD2|TRBJ2-7|TRBV28
CASSLGGRGYEQYF
TGTGCCAGCTCCCTGGGGGGGAGGGGCTACGAGCAGTACTTC
>NA|TRBD1|TRBJ1-1|TRBV7-9
CASSKRQGITEAFF
TGTGCCAGCAGCAAGAGACAGGGAATCACTGAAGCTTTCTTT
>NA|TRBD1|TRBJ2-1|TRBV30
CAWTWDRFEDEQFF
TGTGCCTGGACCTGGGACAGGTTCGAAGATGAGCAGTTCTTC
>NA|TRBD1|TRBJ1-6|TRBV30
CAWSVQGAGSPLHF
TGTGCCTGGAGTGTCCAGGGGGCGGGTTCACCCCTCCACTTT
>NA|NA|TRBJ2-2|TRBV2
CASSALREAGELFF
TGTGCCAGCAGTGCACTCAGGGAAGCCGGGGAGCTGTTTTTT
>NA|NA|TRBJ1-1|TRBV4-1
CASSQESTMEAFF
TGCGCCAGCAGCCAAGAAAGTACAATGGAAGCTTTCTTT
>NA|TRBD1|TRBJ2-1|TRBV14
CASGTGGVREEQFF
TGTGCCAGCGGAACAGGGGGCGTTCGCGAAGAGCAGTTCTTC
>NA|NA|TRBJ2-1|TRBV11-2
CASSLEPSYFEQFF
TGTGCCAGCAGCTTAGAACCTAGCTATTTTGAGCAGTTCTTC
>few|NA|TRBJ2-2|TRBV6-5
CASSYWELAGTGELFF
TGTGCTAGCAGTTATTGGGAGCTAGCCGGGACCGGGGAGCTGTTTTTT
>NA|TRBD1|TRBJ2-5|TRBV4-1
CASSQDWQGVKETQYF
TGCGCCAGCAGCCAAGATTGGCAGGGGGTAAAAGAGACCCAGTACTTC
>NA|NA|TRBJ2-3|TRBV5-1
CASSFHSSTSTDTQYF
TGCGCCAGCAGCTTTCACAGCTCAACTAGCACAGATACGCAGTATTTT
>NA|NA|TRBJ1-1|TRBV6-5
CASSKQGKSNTEAFF
TGTGCCAGCAGCAAGCAGGGGAAATCGAACACTGAAGCTTTCTTT
>NA|NA|TRBJ1-4|TRBV10-3
CASSLEDEKLFF
TGTGCCAGTAGTTTAGAGGATGAAAAACTGTTTTTT
>NA|NA|TRBJ2-3|TRBV19
CASSTEQGVRSDTQYF
TGTGCCAGTAGTACAGAACAGGGAGTGAGGTCAGATACGCAGTATTTT
>NA|TRBD1|TRBJ2-7|TRBV15
CATSRDRGYEQYF
TGTGCCACCAGCCGGGACAGGGGATACGAGCAGTACTTC
>NA|NA|TRBJ2-3|TRBV10-3
CAINRGGDLDTQYF
TGTGCCATCAATCGCGGAGGGGACCTGGATACGCAGTATTTT
>NA|NA|TRBJ2-7|TRBV6-4
CASSDSNWGGVSNPTYEQYF
TGTGCCAGCAGTGACTCGAATTGGGGGGGCGTCTCCAACCCGACTTACGAGCAGTACTTC
>NA|TRBD1|TRBJ2-1|TRBV18
CASSPTGVPYNEQFF
TGTGCCAGCTCGCCCACAGGGGTACCCTATAATGAGCAGTTCTTC